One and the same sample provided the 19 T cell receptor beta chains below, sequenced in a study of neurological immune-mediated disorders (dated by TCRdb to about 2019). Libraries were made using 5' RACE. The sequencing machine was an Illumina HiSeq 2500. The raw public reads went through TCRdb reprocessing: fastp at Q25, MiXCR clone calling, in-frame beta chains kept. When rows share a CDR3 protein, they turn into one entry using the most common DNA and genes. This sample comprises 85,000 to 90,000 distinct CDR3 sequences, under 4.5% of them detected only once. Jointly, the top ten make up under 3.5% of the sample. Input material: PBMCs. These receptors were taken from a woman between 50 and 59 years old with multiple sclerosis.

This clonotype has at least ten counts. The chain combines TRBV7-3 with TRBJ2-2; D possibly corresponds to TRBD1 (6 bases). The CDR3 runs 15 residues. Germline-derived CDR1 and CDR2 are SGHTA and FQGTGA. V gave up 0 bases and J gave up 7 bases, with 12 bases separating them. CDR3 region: CASSLTGAAGGELFF. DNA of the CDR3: TGTGCCAGCAGCTTAACGGGGGCAGCTGGCGGGGAGCTGTTTTTT.

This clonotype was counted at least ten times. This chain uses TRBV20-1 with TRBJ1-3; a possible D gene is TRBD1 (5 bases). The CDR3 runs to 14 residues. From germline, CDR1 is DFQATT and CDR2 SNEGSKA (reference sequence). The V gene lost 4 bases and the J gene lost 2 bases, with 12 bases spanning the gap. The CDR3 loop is CSATQGSPGNTIYF. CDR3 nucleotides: TGCAGTGCTACTCAGGGCTCTCCTGGAAACACCATATATTTT.

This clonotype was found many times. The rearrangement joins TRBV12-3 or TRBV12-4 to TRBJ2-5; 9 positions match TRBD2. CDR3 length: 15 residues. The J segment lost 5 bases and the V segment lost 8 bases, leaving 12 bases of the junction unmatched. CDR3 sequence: CASGKPAGGLETQYF. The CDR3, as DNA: TGTGCCAGCGGAAAACCGGCGGGGGGGCTTGAGACCCAGTACTTC.

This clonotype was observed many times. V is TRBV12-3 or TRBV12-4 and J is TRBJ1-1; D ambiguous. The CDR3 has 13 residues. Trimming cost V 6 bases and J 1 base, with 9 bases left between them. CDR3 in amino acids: CASSALENTEAFF. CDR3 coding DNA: TGTGCCAGCAGCGCCTTAGAGAACACTGAAGCTTTCTTT.

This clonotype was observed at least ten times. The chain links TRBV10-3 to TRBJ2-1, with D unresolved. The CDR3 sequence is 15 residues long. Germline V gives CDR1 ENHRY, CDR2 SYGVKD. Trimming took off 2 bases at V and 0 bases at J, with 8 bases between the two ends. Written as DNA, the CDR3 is TGTGCCATCAGTGAGGGGGTAGTCTCCTACAATGAGCAGTTCTTC. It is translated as CAISEGVVSYNEQFF.

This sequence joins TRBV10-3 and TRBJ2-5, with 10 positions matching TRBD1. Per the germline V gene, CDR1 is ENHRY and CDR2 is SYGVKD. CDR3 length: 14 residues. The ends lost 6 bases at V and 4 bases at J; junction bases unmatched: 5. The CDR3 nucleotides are TGTGCCATCAGCCCGGACAGGGGGATAGAGACCCAGTACTTC. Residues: CAISPDRGIETQYF.

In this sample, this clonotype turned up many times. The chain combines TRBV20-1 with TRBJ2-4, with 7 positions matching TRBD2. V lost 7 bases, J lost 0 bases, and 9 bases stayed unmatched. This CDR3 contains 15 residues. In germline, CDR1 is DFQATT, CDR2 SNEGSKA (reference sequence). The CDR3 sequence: CSVSRGTLAKNIQYF. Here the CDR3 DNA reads TGCAGTGTTTCGCGGGGGACGCTAGCCAAAAACATTCAGTACTTC.

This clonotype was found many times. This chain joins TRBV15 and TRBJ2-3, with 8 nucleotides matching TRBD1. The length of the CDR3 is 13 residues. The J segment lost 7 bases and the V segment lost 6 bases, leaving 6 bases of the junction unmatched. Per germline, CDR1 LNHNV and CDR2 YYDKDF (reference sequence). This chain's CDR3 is CATRAGGVNTQYF. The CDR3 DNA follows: TGTGCCACCAGGGCAGGGGGCGTGAATACGCAGTATTTT.

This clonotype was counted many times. The CDR3 loop is CSAREVPRAYEQYF. The CDR3 DNA follows: TGCAGTGCTAGAGAGGTCCCGAGAGCCTACGAGCAGTACTTC. The V call is TRBV20-1, the J call TRBJ2-7; D is unresolved. Germline CDR1 reads DFQATT; CDR2 reads SNEGSKA (reference sequence). CDR3 size: 14 residues. Trimming stripped 0 bases from V and 2 bases from J, with 11 bases between.

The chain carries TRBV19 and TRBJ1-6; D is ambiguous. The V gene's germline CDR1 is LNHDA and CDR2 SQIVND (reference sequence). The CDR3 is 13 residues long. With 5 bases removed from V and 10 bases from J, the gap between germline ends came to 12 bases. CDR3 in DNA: TGTGCCAGTAGTTTCAAGGGCGGATCACCCCTCCACTTT. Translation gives CASSFKGGSPLHF.

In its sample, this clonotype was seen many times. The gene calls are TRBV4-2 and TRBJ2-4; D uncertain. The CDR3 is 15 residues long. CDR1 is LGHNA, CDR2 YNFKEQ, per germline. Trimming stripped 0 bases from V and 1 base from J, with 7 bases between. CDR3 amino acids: CASSQEPGAKNIQYF. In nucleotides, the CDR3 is TGTGCCAGCAGCCAAGAACCCGGGGCCAAAAACATTCAGTACTTC.

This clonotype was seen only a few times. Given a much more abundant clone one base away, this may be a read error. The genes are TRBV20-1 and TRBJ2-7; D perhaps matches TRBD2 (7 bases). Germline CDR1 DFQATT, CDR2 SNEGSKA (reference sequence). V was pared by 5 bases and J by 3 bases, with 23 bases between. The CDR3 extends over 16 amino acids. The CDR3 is CSAREGEGTIYYEQYF. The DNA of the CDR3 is TGCAGTGCTCGCGAGGGGGAAGGGACTATATACTACGAGCAGTACTTC.

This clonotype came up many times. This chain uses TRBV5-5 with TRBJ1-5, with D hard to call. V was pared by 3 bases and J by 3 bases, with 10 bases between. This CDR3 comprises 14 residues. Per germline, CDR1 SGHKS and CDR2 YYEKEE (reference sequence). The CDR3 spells CASSSTRTNQPQHF. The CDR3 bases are TGTGCCAGCAGCTCAACTCGGACCAATCAGCCCCAGCATTTT.

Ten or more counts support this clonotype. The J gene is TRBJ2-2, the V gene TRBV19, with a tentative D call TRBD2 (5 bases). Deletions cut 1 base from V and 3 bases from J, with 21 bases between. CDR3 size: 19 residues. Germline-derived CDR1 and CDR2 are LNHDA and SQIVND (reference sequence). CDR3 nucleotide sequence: TGTGCCAGTAGTATAGGACGGGCTAGCAGATTATTCGACACCGGGGAGCTGTTTTTT. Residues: CASSIGRASRLFDTGELFF.

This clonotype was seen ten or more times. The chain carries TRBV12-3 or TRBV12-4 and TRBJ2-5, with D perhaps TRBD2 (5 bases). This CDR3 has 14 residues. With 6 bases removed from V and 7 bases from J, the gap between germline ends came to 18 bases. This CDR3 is CASRPGRMAGTQYF. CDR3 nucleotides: TGTGCCAGCAGGCCCGGACGGATGGCGGGGACCCAGTACTTC.

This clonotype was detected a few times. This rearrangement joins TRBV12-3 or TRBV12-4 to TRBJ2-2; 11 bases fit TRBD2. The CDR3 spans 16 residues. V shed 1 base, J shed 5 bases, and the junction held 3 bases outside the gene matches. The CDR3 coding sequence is TGTGCCAGCAGTTTAGGACTAGCGGGACGTACCGGGGAGCTGTTTTTT. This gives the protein CASSLGLAGRTGELFF.

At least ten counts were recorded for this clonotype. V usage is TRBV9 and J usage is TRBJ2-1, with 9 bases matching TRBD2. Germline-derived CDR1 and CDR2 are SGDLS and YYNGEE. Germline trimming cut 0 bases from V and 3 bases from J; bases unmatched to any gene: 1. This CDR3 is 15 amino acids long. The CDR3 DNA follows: TGTGCCAGCAGCGTAGATAGCGGGGGCTACAATGAGCAGTTCTTC. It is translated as CASSVDSGGYNEQFF.

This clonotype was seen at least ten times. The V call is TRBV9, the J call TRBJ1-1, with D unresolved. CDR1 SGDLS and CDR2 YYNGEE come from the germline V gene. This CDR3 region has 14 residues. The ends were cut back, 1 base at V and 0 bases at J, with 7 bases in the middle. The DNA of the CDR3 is TGTGCCAGCAGCGTAACGGCCATGAACACTGAAGCTTTCTTT. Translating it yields CASSVTAMNTEAFF.

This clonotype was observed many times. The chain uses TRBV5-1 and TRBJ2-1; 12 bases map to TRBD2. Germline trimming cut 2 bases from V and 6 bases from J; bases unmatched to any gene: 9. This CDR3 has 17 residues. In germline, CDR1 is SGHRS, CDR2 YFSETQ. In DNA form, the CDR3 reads TGCGCCAGCAGCTTTAGCCCTAGCGGGGGGGCGGGCAATGAGCAGTTCTTC. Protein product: CASSFSPSGGAGNEQFF.